This T cell receptor beta chain derives from a study of CD8 T cell repertoires and HIV-1 epitope variants. Study findings and constraints: Of under ten antigen-specific beta clonotypes, five to seven appeared to cross-react with escape variants.

V dropped 8 bases and J dropped 4; count of bases not matched to a gene: 3. The CDR3 consists of 12 residues. Looked up from germline, CDR1 is MDHEN and CDR2 is SYDVKM. Details on this clone: Its antigen is undetermined.

The assay was immunoSEQ multiplex PCR, and TCRdb's table has in-frame clones only and misses some. The repertoire holds fewer than 4,500 clones, 60% to 75% seen once, with roughly 45% in the top ten. The specimen was cultured CD8+ T cells derived from PBMCs. The J gene is TRBJ2-7, the V gene TRBV28, with 9 positions matching TRBD1. The receptor's source is a male donor with HIV. CDR3 nucleotides: TGTGCCAGCTACGACAGGGGGTACGAGCAGTACTTC. Translation gives CASYDRGYEQYF.